Sequencing of this TCR beta chain was carried out in a study of T cells in Graves' hyperthyroidism and ophthalmopathy. There were TCR beta CDR3 regions amplified from RNA transcripts. TCR CDR3 underwent first-round RT-PCR with the HTBI primer set. TCRdb called the multiplex PCR reads again in MiXCR, with one record for every CDR3 protein. The sample carries more than 300,000 distinct CDR3 sequences, 14% recorded once. The germline V and J ends were trimmed by 3 bases and 0 bases, with 7 bases remaining between them. CDR1 is SGHDT, CDR2 YYEEEE, per germline. The CDR3 is 14 amino acids. This receptor was obtained from a woman aged 55-75 years with Graves' hyperthyroidism. Sequencing was done on a sample of blood. The chain has TRBV5-6 and TRBJ1-5; no definite D call. The CDR3 reads CASSSRHSNQPQHF. The CDR3 DNA reads TGTGCCAGCAGCTCCCGACATAGCAATCAGCCCCAGCATTTT.